The clone carrying this T cell receptor (beta chain) was detected ten times or more. The V and J ends lost 3 bases and 0 bases respectively, with 13 bases between them. The germline gives CDR1 SQVTM, CDR2 ANQGSEA. The CDR3 loop spans 15 amino acids. The entry originates in a study of molecular identifiers for immune sequencing clone quantification. TCRdb used MiXCR to reprocess the PCR reads, holding one entry per CDR3 protein. The sample lists some 590,000 distinct CDR3 sequences; about 25% were seen once. The sequencing sample was made of naive CD8+ T cells from blood, with Jurkat cell RNA spiked in. Subset specified: FACS-sorted CD8+CD4-CCR7+CD45RA+ naive T cells. The receptor's source is a human donor in good health. Some libraries in this study had Jurkat cell RNA spiked in. The chain recombines TRBV29-1 with TRBJ2-3; D is perhaps TRBD2 (6 bases). For the CDR3, the DNA is TGCAGCGTTGACGCCCACGGGGGTAGCACAGATACGCAGTATTTT. The encoded protein is CSVDAHGGSTDTQYF.